Listed below are T cell receptor beta chains from one sample, sequenced in a study of cytomegalovirus exposure and HLA in healthy donors. Using immunoSEQ multiplex PCR, the repertoire was profiled, and TCRdb retains in-frame clones only, with some absent. The repertoire holds about 160,000 clones, with around 76% as singletons. The source material was PBMCs. Receptor source: a man in his forties or fifties in good health and CMV-seropositive. Each CDR3 is given with its conserved first and last residue. D genes are given only for firm matches. Rows may omit the clone size; those that give it use once, few, many or a size class.

TRBJ1-1,.,TRBV5-6,.,TGTGCCAGCAGCCCGGTGGGGAGGACGGCGACTGAAGCTTTCTTT,CASSPVGRTATEAFF
TRBJ2-1,TRBD1,TRBV5-1,.,TGCGCCAGCAGCTTCTCCGGGACAGGGGTGGGTGAGCAGTTCTTC,CASSFSGTGVGEQFF
TRBJ2-2,.,TRBV2,.,TGTGCCCACGCCATCGACAGTCCGACGAACACCGGGGAGCTGTTTTTT,CAHAIDSPTNTGELFF
TRBJ1-2,.,TRBV12-5,.,TGTGCTAGTGGCCCCCTAGAGGGAGGTGGCTACACCTTC,CASGPLEGGGYTF
TRBJ1-5,.,TRBV18,few,TGTGCCAGCTCATCACAGAAAACCCGGGGTAGCAATCAGCCCCAGCATTTT,CASSSQKTRGSNQPQHF
TRBJ1-1,.,TRBV18,.,TGTGCCAGCTCACCCGGAGGGACGAACACTGAAGCTTTCTTT,CASSPGGTNTEAFF
TRBJ2-7,TRBD1,TRBV7-2,.,TGTGCCAGCAGCCCGGACAGGGTCGACGAGCAGTACTTC,CASSPDRVDEQYF
TRBJ2-7,TRBD1,TRBV27,.,TGTGCCAGCAGTAGACAGGGGGGCGAGCAGTACTTC,CASSRQGGEQYF
TRBJ2-2,.,TRBV11-2,.,TGTGCCAGCAGCTCGATGGGAGCCGGGGAGCTGTTTTTT,CASSSMGAGELFF
TRBJ2-1,.,TRBV4-1,.,TGCGCCAGCAGCCAAGGCTTGTTGAGGGAGCAGTTCTTC,CASSQGLLREQFF
TRBJ1-6,.,TRBV2,.,TGTGCCAGCAGTGGGGCAGTAAATTCACCCCTCCACTTT,CASSGAVNSPLHF
TRBJ2-6,.,TRBV10-3,.,TGTGCCATCACCCCGGCTGGGGCCAACGTCCTGACTTTC,CAITPAGANVLTF
TRBJ1-6,TRBD1,TRBV18,once,TGTGCCAGCTCTCAGGACAGGGTAAATTCACCCCTCCACTTT,CASSQDRVNSPLHF
TRBJ2-1,TRBD1,TRBV15,few,TGTGCCACCAGCAGGGTACAGGGGAACAACAATGAGCAGTTCTTC,CATSRVQGNNNEQFF
TRBJ1-2,TRBD1,TRBV27,.,TGTGCCAGCAGTTCCGGGACAGGGATCGGTGCTAACTATGGCTACACCTTC,CASSSGTGIGANYGYTF
TRBJ2-7,TRBD1,TRBV15,.,TGTGCCACCAGCAGAGGAGGGGGCGAGTGGTACGAGCAGTACTTC,CATSRGGGEWYEQYF
TRBJ1-1,.,TRBV11-2,.,TGTGCCAGCAGCTTAATCGAACAGAACACTGAAGCTTTCTTT,CASSLIEQNTEAFF
TRBJ2-2,TRBD1,TRBV11-3,.,TGTGCCAGCAGCACCTCGACAGGGCGCACCGGGGAGCTGTTTTTT,CASSTSTGRTGELFF
TRBJ2-7,TRBD1,TRBV7-2,few,TGTGCCAGCAGCGGCAGGGACAGAATACCGTACTTC,CASSGRDRIPYF
TRBJ1-3,.,TRBV4-2,.,TGTGCCAGCAGCCCAAAGGGACACCCGAGCTCTGGAAACACCATATATTTT,CASSPKGHPSSGNTIYF
TRBJ2-6,.,TRBV2,.,TGTGCCAGCAGCGAACTATACGCTGGGGCCAACGTCCTGACTTTC,CASSELYAGANVLTF
TRBJ1-6,.,TRBV19,.,TGTGCCAGTAGTATAGGGACAGAGAATTCACCCCTCCACTTT,CASSIGTENSPLHF
TRBJ2-7,.,TRBV4-2,.,TGTGCCAGCAGCCCAGCAGGGGATGGGGAGCAGTACTTC,CASSPAGDGEQYF
TRBJ1-4,.,TRBV30,.,TGTGCCTGGAGTCCAAGAACAGGGAAGGTTAATGAAAAACTGTTTTTT,CAWSPRTGKVNEKLFF
TRBJ2-3,.,TRBV6-6,.,TGTGCCAGCAGTTACGGGTCAGGGTATAATACGCAGTATTTT,CASSYGSGYNTQYF
TRBJ2-1,TRBD2,TRBV7-3,once,TGTGCCAGCAGCTTAATGAGGACTAGCGGGGATGATGAGCAGTTCTTC,CASSLMRTSGDDEQFF
TRBJ1-2,.,TRBV7-2,once,TGTGCCAGCAGCTTAGGCGGGGTGCGGGGCTACACCTTC,CASSLGGVRGYTF
TRBJ1-4,.,TRBV9,.,TGTGCCAGCAGCGTAGAGGGAGGGCTGAATGAAAAACTGTTTTTT,CASSVEGGLNEKLFF
TRBJ2-5,TRBD1,TRBV4-2,few,TGTGCCAGCAGCCCAGGACAGGGCTCTGTAGTAAAGACCCAGTACTTC,CASSPGQGSVVKTQYF
TRBJ1-1,TRBD1,TRBV5-1,.,TGCGCCAGCAGCTTGGGGACAGGGGGTACGACTGAAGCTTTCTTT,CASSLGTGGTTEAFF
TRBJ2-2,.,TRBV9,.,TGTGCCAGCAGCGTAGAGGCAGGTTCTACCGGGGAGCTGTTTTTT,CASSVEAGSTGELFF
TRBJ1-6,.,TRBV30,.,TGTGCCTGGAGTGTAACGGGGTTCTATAATTCACCCCTCCACTTT,CAWSVTGFYNSPLHF
TRBJ2-7,TRBD1,TRBV9,.,TGTGCCAGCAGCGTAGGACAGGGGGTGGGGTACGAGCAGTACTTC,CASSVGQGVGYEQYF
TRBJ2-1,TRBD2,TRBV5-1,.,TGCGCCAGCAGCTCCCAGGGACTAGCGGGGGCGGGCAATGAGCAGTTCTTC,CASSSQGLAGAGNEQFF
TRBJ1-5,TRBD1,TRBV19,.,TGTGCCGCGAAATCCGGGACAGGGGTAGGTGGCAATCAGCCCCAGCATTTT,CAAKSGTGVGGNQPQHF
TRBJ2-2,TRBD2,TRBV5-1,once,TGCGCCAGCAGCTTGCAACTAGCGGGGGGGTCCTCGAACACCGGGGAGCTGTTTTTT,CASSLQLAGGSSNTGELFF
TRBJ1-1,.,TRBV4-1,.,TGCGCCAGCAGCCAAGATCTGGCTAACACTGAAGCTTTCTTT,CASSQDLANTEAFF
TRBJ2-2,.,TRBV6-6,.,TGTGCCAGCAGGCTCTTGGCAGGGGCTACCACCGGGGAGCTGTTTTTT,CASRLLAGATTGELFF
TRBJ2-2,.,TRBV19,.,TGTGCCAGTAGTATAGGGGCGTCGGCCACCGGGGAGCTGTTTTTT,CASSIGASATGELFF
TRBJ1-1,.,TRBV7-9,.,TGTGCCAGCAGCTTAGCGCGGGGATTAAAAGGGGAAGCTTTCTTT,CASSLARGLKGEAFF
TRBJ2-1,TRBD2,TRBV7-2,.,TGTGCCAGCAGCGGGACTAGCGGGTACAATGAGCAGTTCTTC,CASSGTSGYNEQFF